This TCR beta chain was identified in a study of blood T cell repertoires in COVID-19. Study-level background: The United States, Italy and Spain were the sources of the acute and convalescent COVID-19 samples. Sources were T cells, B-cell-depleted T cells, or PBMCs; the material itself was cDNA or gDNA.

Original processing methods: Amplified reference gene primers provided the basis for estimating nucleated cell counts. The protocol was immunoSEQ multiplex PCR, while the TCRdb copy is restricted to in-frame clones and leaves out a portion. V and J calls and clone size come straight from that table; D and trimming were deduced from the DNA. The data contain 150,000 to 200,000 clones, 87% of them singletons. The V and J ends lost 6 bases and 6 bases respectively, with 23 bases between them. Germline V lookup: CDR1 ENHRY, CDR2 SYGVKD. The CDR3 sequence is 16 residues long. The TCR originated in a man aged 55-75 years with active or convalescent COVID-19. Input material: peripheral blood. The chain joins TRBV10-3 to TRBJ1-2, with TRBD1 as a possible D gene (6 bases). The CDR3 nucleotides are TGTGCCATCAGAGAGGTGGGGGTCAGGGGCCTCGATGGCTACACCTTC. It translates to CAIREVGVRGLDGYTF.